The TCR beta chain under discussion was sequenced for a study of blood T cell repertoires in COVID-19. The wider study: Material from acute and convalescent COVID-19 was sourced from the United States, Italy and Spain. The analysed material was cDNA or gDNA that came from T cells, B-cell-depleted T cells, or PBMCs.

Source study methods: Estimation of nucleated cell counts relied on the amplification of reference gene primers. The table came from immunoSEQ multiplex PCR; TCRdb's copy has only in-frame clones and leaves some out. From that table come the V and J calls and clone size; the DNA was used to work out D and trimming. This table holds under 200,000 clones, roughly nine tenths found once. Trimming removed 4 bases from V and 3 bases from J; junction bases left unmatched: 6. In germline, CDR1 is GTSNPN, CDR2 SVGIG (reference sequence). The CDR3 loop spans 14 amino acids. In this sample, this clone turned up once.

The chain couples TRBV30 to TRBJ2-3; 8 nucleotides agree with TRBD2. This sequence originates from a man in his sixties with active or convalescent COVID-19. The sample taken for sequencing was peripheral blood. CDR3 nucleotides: TGTGCCTGGACGCTGACGGGGGGGACAGATACGCAGTATTTT. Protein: CAWTLTGGTDTQYF.